This T cell receptor beta chain is from a study of T cell repertoires in cytomegalovirus infection. This clonotype was counted many times. The V segment lost 3 bases and the J segment 5 bases; nucleotides outside the gene matches: 2. The germline V gene has CDR1 SGHVS and CDR2 FQNEAQ. The CDR3 consists of 13 residues. TCRdb ran MiXCR on the reads and lists one entry per CDR3 protein. The sample has some 100,000 distinct CDR3 sequences, more than 20% seen once; the top ten hold 39%. The chain carries TRBV7-8 and TRBJ2-3, with 7 nucleotides matching TRBD1. This clonotype was sampled from a human donor in good health (CMV status not recorded). Some clones in this sample may be carry-over from other donors' samples. The sample comprised CD8+ T cells from PBMCs. The CDR3: CASSLGQQDTQYF. As DNA, the CDR3 is TGTGCCAGCAGCTTGGGACAGCAAGATACGCAGTATTTT.